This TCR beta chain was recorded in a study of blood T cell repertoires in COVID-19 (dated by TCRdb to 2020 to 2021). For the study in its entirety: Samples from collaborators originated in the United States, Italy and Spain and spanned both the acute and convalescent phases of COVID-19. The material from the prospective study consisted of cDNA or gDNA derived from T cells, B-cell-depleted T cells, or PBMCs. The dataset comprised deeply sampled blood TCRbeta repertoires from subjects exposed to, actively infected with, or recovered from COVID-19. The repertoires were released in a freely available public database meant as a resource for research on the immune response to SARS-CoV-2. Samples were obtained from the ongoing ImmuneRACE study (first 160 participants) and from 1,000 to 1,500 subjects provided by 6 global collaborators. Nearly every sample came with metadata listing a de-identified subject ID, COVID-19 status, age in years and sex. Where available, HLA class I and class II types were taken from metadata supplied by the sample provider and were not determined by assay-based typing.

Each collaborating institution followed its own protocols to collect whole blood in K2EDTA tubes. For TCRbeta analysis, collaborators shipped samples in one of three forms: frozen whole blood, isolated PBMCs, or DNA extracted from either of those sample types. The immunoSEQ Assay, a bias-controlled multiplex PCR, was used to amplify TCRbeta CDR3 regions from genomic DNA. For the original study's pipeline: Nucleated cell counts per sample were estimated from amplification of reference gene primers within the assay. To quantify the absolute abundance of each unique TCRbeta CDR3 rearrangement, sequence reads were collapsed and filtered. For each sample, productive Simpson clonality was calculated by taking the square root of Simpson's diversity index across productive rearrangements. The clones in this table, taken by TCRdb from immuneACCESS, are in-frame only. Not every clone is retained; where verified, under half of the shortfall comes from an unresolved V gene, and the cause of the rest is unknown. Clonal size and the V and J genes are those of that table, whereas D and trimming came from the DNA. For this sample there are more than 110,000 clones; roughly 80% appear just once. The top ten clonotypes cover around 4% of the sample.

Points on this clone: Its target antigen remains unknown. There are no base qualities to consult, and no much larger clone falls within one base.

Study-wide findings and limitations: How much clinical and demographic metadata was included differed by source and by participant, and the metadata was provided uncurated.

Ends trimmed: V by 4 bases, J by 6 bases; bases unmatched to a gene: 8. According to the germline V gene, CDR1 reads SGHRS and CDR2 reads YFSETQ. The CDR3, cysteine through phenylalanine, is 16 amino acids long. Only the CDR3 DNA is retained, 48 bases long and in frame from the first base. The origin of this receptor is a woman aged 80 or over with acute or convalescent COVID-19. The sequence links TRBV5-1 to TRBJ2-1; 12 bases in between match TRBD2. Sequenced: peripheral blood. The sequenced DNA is TGCGCCAGCAGCGCCATACTAGCGGGAGGCACCAATGAGCAGTTCTTC. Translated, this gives CASSAILAGGTNEQFF.